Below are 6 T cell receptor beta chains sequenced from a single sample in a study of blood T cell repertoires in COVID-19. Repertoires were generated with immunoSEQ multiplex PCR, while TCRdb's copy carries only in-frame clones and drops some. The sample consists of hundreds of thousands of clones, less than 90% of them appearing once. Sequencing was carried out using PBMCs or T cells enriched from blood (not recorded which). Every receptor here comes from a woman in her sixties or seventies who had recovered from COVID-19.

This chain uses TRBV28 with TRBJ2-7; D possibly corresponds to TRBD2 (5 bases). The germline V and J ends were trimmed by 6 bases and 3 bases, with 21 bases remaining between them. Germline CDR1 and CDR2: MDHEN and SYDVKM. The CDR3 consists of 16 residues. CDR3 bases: TGTGCCAGCAGGAGGAGGACCTCAAGGGCCTACTACGAGCAGTACTTC. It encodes CASRRRTSRAYYEQYF. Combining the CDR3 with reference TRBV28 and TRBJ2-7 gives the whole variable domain DVKVTQSSRYLVKRTGEKVFLECVQDMDHENMFWYRQDPGLGLRLIYFSYDVKMKEKGDIPEGYSVSREKKERFSLILESASTNQTSMYLCASRRRTSRAYYEQYFGPGTRLTVT.

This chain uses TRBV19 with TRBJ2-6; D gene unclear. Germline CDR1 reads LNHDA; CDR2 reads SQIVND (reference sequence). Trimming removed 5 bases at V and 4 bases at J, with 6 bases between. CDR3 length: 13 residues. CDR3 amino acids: CASSSPGANVLTF. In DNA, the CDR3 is TGTGCCAGTAGTTCCCCGGGGGCCAACGTCCTGACTTTC.

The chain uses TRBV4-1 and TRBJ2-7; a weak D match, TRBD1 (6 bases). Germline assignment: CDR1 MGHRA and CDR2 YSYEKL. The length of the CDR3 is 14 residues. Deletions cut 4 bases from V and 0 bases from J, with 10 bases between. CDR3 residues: CASSPTGTSYEQYF. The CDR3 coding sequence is TGCGCCAGCAGCCCTACAGGGACCTCCTACGAGCAGTACTTC.

The CDR3 spells CASSLPQGKAFF. The CDR3 DNA reads as TGTGCCAGCAGCTTGCCCCAGGGTAAAGCTTTCTTT. The chain combines TRBV5-4 with TRBJ1-1; maybe TRBD1 (5 bases). CDR1 is SGHNT and CDR2 is YYREEE in the germline V gene (reference sequence). Trimming shortened V by 1 base and J by 9 bases, and 10 bases separated the two germline ends. CDR3 length: 12 amino acids.

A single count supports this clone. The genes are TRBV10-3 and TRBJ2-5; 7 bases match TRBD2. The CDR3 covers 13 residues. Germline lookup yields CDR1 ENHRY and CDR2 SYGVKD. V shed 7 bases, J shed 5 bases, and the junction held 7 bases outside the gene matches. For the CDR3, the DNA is TGTGCCATCAAGTCCAGCGGGGAGGAGACCCAGTACTTC. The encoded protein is CAIKSSGEETQYF.

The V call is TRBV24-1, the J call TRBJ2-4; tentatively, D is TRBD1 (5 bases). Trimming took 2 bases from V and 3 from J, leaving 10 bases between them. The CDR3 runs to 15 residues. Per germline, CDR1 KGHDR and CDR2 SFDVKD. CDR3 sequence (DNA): TGTGCCACCAGTGATTCCCAGGGCTACAAAAACATTCAGTACTTC. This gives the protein CATSDSQGYKNIQYF.